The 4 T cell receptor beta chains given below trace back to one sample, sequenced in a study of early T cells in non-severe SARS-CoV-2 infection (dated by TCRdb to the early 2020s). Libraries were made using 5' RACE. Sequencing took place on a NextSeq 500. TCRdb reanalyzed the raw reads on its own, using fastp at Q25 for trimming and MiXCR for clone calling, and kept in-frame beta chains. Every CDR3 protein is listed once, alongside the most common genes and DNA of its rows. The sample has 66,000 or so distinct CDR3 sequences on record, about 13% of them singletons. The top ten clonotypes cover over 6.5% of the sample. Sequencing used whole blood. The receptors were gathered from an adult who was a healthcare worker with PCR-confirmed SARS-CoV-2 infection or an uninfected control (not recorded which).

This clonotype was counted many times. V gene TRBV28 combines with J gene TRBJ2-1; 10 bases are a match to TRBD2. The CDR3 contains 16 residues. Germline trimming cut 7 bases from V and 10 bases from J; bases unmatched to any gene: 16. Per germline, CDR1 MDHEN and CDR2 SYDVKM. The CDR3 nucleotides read TGTGCCAGCACCCTGAGGACTAGCGGAAGGCGCAGCGAGCAGTTCTTC. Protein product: CASTLRTSGRRSEQFF.

CDR3: CSVSTGTGYGYTF. The DNA of the CDR3 is TGCAGCGTTTCTACAGGGACGGGGTATGGCTACACCTTC. The chain uses TRBV29-1 and TRBJ1-2, with TRBD1 as a possible D gene (6 bases). CDR1 and CDR2 (germline): SQVTM, ANQGSEA. V was shortened by 5 bases and J by 5 bases, with 15 bases between the two germline ends. This CDR3 contains 13 residues. Drawing the rest from reference TRBV29-1 and TRBJ1-2, the complete variable domain is SAVISQKPSRDICQRGTSLTIQCQVDSQVTMMFWYRQQPGQSLTLIATANQGSEATYESGFVIDKFPISRPNLTFSTLTVSNMSPEDSSIYLCSVSTGTGYGYTFGSGTRLTVV.

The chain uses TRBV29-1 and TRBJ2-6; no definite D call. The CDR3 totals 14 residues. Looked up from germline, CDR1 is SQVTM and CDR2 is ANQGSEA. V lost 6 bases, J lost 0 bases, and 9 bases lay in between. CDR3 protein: CSVAITSGANVLTF. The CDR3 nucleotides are TGCAGCGTGGCTATTACCTCTGGGGCCAACGTCCTGACTTTC.

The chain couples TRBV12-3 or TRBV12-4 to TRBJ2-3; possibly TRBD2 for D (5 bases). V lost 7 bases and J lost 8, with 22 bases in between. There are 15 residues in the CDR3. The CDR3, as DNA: TGTGCCAGCACCAAAGGACGGGAAACGGGTCTTACGCAGTATTTT. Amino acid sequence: CASTKGRETGLTQYF.